These 27 T cell receptor beta chains originate from one sample sequenced in a study of blood T cell repertoires in COVID-19. The method was immunoSEQ multiplex PCR; TCRdb's version includes in-frame clones alone and lacks a portion of them. The sample lists 55,000 to 90,000 clones; about 85% were seen once. The specimen sequenced was peripheral blood. The source of these receptors is an elderly woman with active or convalescent COVID-19.

This sequence joins TRBV6-5 and TRBJ1-1; weak D call: TRBD1 (5 bases). V shed 0 bases and J shed 1 base, with 9 bases lying between them. Germline V gene sequence: CDR1 MNHEY, CDR2 SVGAGI. This CDR3 spans 15 amino acids. As DNA, the CDR3 is TGTGCCAGCAGTTACTCGGGGCGGAAGAACACTGAAGCTTTCTTT. Residues: CASSYSGRKNTEAFF.

The chain has TRBV5-1 and TRBJ2-3; 11 bases are a match to TRBD2. CDR1 and CDR2 from the germline V gene are SGHRS and YFSETQ. V was clipped by 0 bases and J by 1 base; unmatched bases: 1. CDR3 size: 16 residues. The DNA for the CDR3 is TGCGCCAGCAGCTTGGCGACTAGCGGGGGCACAGATACGCAGTATTTT. This gives the protein CASSLATSGGTDTQYF.

The chain couples TRBV5-6 to TRBJ1-5; TRBD1 matches at 7 bases. The CDR3 is 13 residues long. CDR1 is SGHDT and CDR2 is YYEEEE in the germline V gene. With V trimmed by 1 base and J by 5 bases, 0 bases remained unmatched. The CDR3 DNA sequence: TGTGCCAGCAGCTTGACAGGGGATCAGCCCCAGCATTTT. Its protein product is CASSLTGDQPQHF.

This clone was counted only a few times. The same CDR3 can be traced to other DNA sequences in this sample. This rearrangement joins TRBV7-2 to TRBJ2-7; 7 nucleotides line up with TRBD1. The V gene's germline CDR1 is SGHTA and CDR2 FQGNSA. J lost 0 bases, V lost 3 bases, and 2 bases had no gene match. CDR3 size: 14 residues. The CDR3 nucleotides are TGTGCCAGCAGCTTTCGGACAGGCTCCTACGAGCAGTACTTC. Translation gives CASSFRTGSYEQYF.

This chain joins TRBV20-1 and TRBJ1-2; D might be TRBD1 (5 bases). The length of the CDR3 is 12 residues. Germline lookup yields CDR1 DFQATT and CDR2 SNEGSKA (reference sequence). V was clipped by 3 bases and J by 8 bases, with 13 bases between them. Written as DNA, the CDR3 is TGCAGTGCTAGTCCGGGGGGAGGAGGCTACACCTTC. Translated: CSASPGGGGYTF.

V and J are TRBV11-2 and TRBJ2-1, with 8 bases that match TRBD1. V trimming: 1 base; J trimming: 5 bases; junction bases outside the gene matches: 13. CDR1 SGHAT and CDR2 FQNNGV come from the germline V gene. The CDR3 is made up of 18 amino acids. CDR3 DNA: TGTGCCAGCAGCTTAGTGGGGTCAACAGGGGGGTCTCACAATGAGCAGTTCTTC. It codes for CASSLVGSTGGSHNEQFF.

The chain recombines TRBV30 with TRBJ2-7; 10 nucleotides agree with TRBD1. Per the germline V gene, CDR1 is GTSNPN and CDR2 is SVGIG (reference sequence). The CDR3 is 13 residues long. This CDR3 reads CALGQGTSYEQYF. CDR3 nucleotide sequence: TGTGCATTGGGACAGGGGACCTCCTACGAGCAGTACTTC.

The chain recombines TRBV4-2 with TRBJ2-5, with 7 bases matching TRBD2. There are 14 residues in the CDR3. Per the germline V gene, CDR1 is LGHNA and CDR2 is YNFKEQ. The V gene end was trimmed by 1 base and the J gene end by 3 bases; junction bases not matched to a gene: 2. The CDR3 DNA follows: TGTGCCAGCAGCCAAGGGACTAGAAAAGAGACCCAGTACTTC. It translates to CASSQGTRKETQYF.

This chain joins TRBV9 and TRBJ2-2; TRBD2 might be the D (5 bases). The CDR3 loop spans 16 amino acids. Trimming shortened V by 0 bases and J by 6 bases, and 15 bases separated the two germline ends. Germline V lookup: CDR1 SGDLS, CDR2 YYNGEE. DNA for the CDR3: TGTGCCAGCAGCGTAGGAACGTCGGGGATAGCCGGGGAGCTGTTTTTT. Translating gives CASSVGTSGIAGELFF.

The V gene is TRBV10-3, the J gene TRBJ2-1; 7 bases match TRBD1. The germline V gene encodes CDR1 ENHRY and CDR2 SYGVKD. The CDR3 contains 14 residues. The ends lost 0 bases at V and 14 bases at J; junction bases unmatched: 10. The CDR3 region is CAISESGTAGVEFF. As DNA, the CDR3 is TGTGCCATCAGTGAGTCCGGGACAGCTGGGGTGGAGTTCTTC.

This clone was counted a single time. The chain links TRBV4-3 to TRBJ2-3; D unclear. There are 16 residues in the CDR3. Germline V gives CDR1 LGHNA, CDR2 YSLEER. The V end lost 0 bases, the J end lost 7 bases, and 17 bases lay between the germline ends. CDR3 region: CASSQDLLGRLNTQYF. The DNA of the CDR3 is TGCGCCAGCAGCCAAGATCTGCTAGGCCGGTTGAATACGCAGTATTTT.

This clone occurred a few times. The V and J genes are TRBV5-1 and TRBJ2-2, with 10 bases identical to TRBD1. Per germline, CDR1 SGHRS and CDR2 YFSETQ. The V gene end was trimmed by 3 bases and the J gene end by 4 bases; junction bases not matched to a gene: 6. CDR3 length equals 16 residues. CDR3 nucleotides: TGCGCCAGCAGCTCCCGGCGGACAGGGGGCACCGGGGAGCTGTTTTTT. This translates into CASSSRRTGGTGELFF.

The chain recombines TRBV9 with TRBJ1-2; no definite D call. This CDR3 comprises 15 residues. Trimming pared 4 bases from V and 4 bases from J, leaving 17 bases between. Germline V gives CDR1 SGDLS, CDR2 YYNGEE. The CDR3 DNA follows: TGTGCCAGCAGCCCTACGGCCGGGAACAGCTATGGCTACACCTTC. Amino acids: CASSPTAGNSYGYTF.

This clone showed up just once. The J gene is TRBJ1-1, the V gene TRBV19; 7 nucleotides line up with TRBD1. Germline V gives CDR1 LNHDA, CDR2 SQIVND (reference sequence). Germline trimming cut 6 bases from V and 4 bases from J; bases unmatched to any gene: 5. CDR3 length: 13 amino acids. CDR3 in amino acids: CASRNRGSTEAFF. The CDR3 nucleotides are TGTGCCAGTAGAAACAGGGGTTCCACTGAAGCTTTCTTT.

This chain uses TRBV6-6 with TRBJ1-5; D possibly corresponds to TRBD1 (6 bases). CDR3 size: 14 residues. Germline values: CDR1 MNHNY, CDR2 SVGAGI (reference sequence). Trimming cost V 4 bases and J 4 bases, with 11 bases left between them. As DNA, the CDR3 is TGTGCCAGCAGTTCCCAGGGGCGGAATCAGCCCCAGCATTTT. Its translation: CASSSQGRNQPQHF.

V gene TRBV6-5 combines with J gene TRBJ1-2, with 9 bases matching TRBD1. Unmatched junction bases numbered 7, after V lost 6 bases and J lost 2 bases. CDR1 and CDR2 (germline): MNHEY, SVGAGI. The CDR3 loop spans 15 amino acids. DNA for the CDR3: TGTGCCAGCAGGTGGACAGGGGCAGGAAACTATGGCTACACCTTC. Amino acid sequence: CASRWTGAGNYGYTF.

This clone has just one count. The rearrangement joins TRBV21-1 to TRBJ2-7; TRBD1, the D gene given by the table, was not confirmed from the DNA. TRBV21-1 counts as a pseudogene. This CDR3 has 15 residues. The CDR3 protein is CASPEGAQVRDEQYF. CDR3 in DNA: TGTGCCAGCCCCGAGGGGGCCCAGGTTCGGGACGAGCAGTACTTC.

The rearrangement joins TRBV7-8 to TRBJ1-4; 9 positions agree with TRBD1. The CDR3 is 14 amino acids. With V trimmed by 6 bases and J by 7 bases, 6 bases remained unmatched. CDR1 SGHVS and CDR2 FQNEAQ come from the germline V gene. CDR3 protein: CASRRTGGFEKLFF. CDR3 bases: TGTGCCAGCAGACGAACAGGGGGCTTTGAAAAACTGTTTTTT.

The gene calls are TRBV2 and TRBJ1-5; 10 nucleotides agree with TRBD1. Trimming at V came to 4 bases and at J to 7 bases, leaving 7 bases not matched to a gene. This CDR3 contains 15 residues. Germline CDR1 is SNHLY and CDR2 is FYNNEI. For the CDR3, the DNA is TGTGCCAGCAGTGGGGACAGGGGTTTGGAGCAGCCCCAGCATTTT. Encoded protein: CASSGDRGLEQPQHF.

The chain links TRBV7-2 to TRBJ1-5; TRBD1 aligns across 9 bases. The CDR3 contains 16 residues. The germline gives CDR1 SGHTA, CDR2 FQGNSA. The V and J ends lost 6 bases and 0 bases, in that order; junction bases with no gene match: 6. CDR3 sequence (DNA): TGTGCCAGCAGGCTACAGGGGGCGCATAGCAATCAGCCCCAGCATTTT. Protein product: CASRLQGAHSNQPQHF.

The chain employs TRBV12-3 or TRBV12-4 and TRBJ2-7; weak D call: TRBD1 (6 bases). The CDR3 loop spans 13 amino acids. V shed 4 bases and J shed 6 bases, with 13 bases lying between them. CDR3 sequence: CASSSMGALEQYF. CDR3 nucleotides: TGTGCCAGCAGTTCCATGGGGGCCCTCGAGCAGTACTTC.

V is TRBV27 and J is TRBJ2-1; D is perhaps TRBD1 (6 bases). The CDR3 extends over 11 amino acids. V lost 5 bases and J 8 bases, leaving 7 bases between the germline ends. Germline V CDR1 and CDR2: MNHEY, SMNVEV (reference sequence). DNA of the CDR3: TGTGCCAGCAGTCCAGGGGATGAGCAGTTCTTC. Amino acids: CASSPGDEQFF.

The chain is built from TRBV2 and TRBJ2-7, with unresolved D. The CDR3 contains 12 residues. The V gene's germline CDR1 is SNHLY and CDR2 FYNNEI. The V end was cut by 7 bases, the J end by 4 bases, with 11 bases between. DNA for the CDR3: TGTGCCAGCATCGAAAGCCAATACGAGCAGTACTTC. This encodes CASIESQYEQYF.

This chain joins TRBV7-2 and TRBJ1-1; 8 nucleotides align to TRBD1. The trim removed 1 base at V and 1 base at J, leaving 11 bases unmatched. Germline V gene lookup returns CDR1 SGHTA and CDR2 FQGNSA. CDR3 length: 18 amino acids. In nucleotides, the CDR3 is TGTGCCAGCAGCTTAGGTGGGACAGGCTTGACTTCGAACACTGAAGCTTTCTTT. Translated: CASSLGGTGLTSNTEAFF.

The V gene is TRBV11-2, the J gene TRBJ2-7; D is possibly TRBD2 (5 bases). V was clipped by 1 base and J by 1 base, with 8 bases between them. The CDR3 has 14 residues. The germline V gene encodes CDR1 SGHAT and CDR2 FQNNGV. The CDR3: CASSLVPGSYEQYF. CDR3 in DNA: TGTGCCAGCAGCTTAGTACCGGGGTCCTACGAGCAGTACTTC.

The V and J genes are TRBV10-3 and TRBJ2-4; TRBD1 matches at 7 bases. The CDR3 has 16 amino acids. V lost 10 bases and J lost 0; bases outside the gene matches: 12. In germline, CDR1 is ENHRY, CDR2 SYGVKD. CDR3 sequence: CATNVGGLRAKNIQYF. The CDR3 DNA sequence: TGTGCCACCAATGTAGGGGGCTTGAGAGCCAAAAACATTCAGTACTTC.

This chain links TRBV9 with TRBJ1-1; D uncertain. Trimming removed 0 bases at V and 0 bases at J, with 9 bases between. The CDR3 covers 15 residues. CDR1 and CDR2 from the germline V gene are SGDLS and YYNGEE. CDR3 nucleotide sequence: TGTGCCAGCAGCGTAGAATCCGGGGTGAACACTGAAGCTTTCTTT. Translating it yields CASSVESGVNTEAFF.